These T cell receptor beta chains were read from a single sample in a study of CD8 T cells in ankylosing spondylitis. A single record per CDR3 protein comes from TCRdb applying MiXCR to the 5' RACE reads. This sample yields about 360,000 distinct CDR3 sequences, of which over 12% are seen a single time; 0.9% to 1.2% belongs to the top ten. Sequencing was carried out using blood, either unsorted or a sorted T cell fraction (not recorded which). These receptor sequences come from a male donor with ankylosing spondylitis or in good health (not recorded which). CDR3s leave out the opening cysteine and the closing phenylalanine or tryptophan. Part of the rows lack a size; the others show once, few, many or a class for expanded clones.

few,TRBV28,ASSLSITAGLGYEQY
-,TRBV7-2,ASSLRQSTGELF
few,TRBV5-1,ASSKDGRFSTDTQY
few,TRBV7-6,ASSLGARQPQH
few,TRBV10-2,ASSGTADNSPLH
-,TRBV19,ASRETGGAIGYT
-,TRBV20-1,SASRAVSYNEQF
-,TRBV5-1,ASSRTQETQY
few,TRBV7-9,ASQGWRSYEQY
-,TRBV6-2/TRBV6-3,ASTRLAGGREQF
few,TRBV5-1,ASSPPGQGMSGTQY
-,TRBV15,ATSRVTIAEAF
-,TRBV18,ASSPRDRGGDQPQH
few,TRBV5-1,ASSKDTRKTEAF
-,TRBV10-3,AISRVNTEAF
-,TRBV20-1,SALPGLGYNEQF
-,TRBV5-1,ASSRSANKETQY
few,TRBV7-2,ASSRPRGADTGELF
few,TRBV11-2,ASSFGRLYEQY
-,TRBV20-1,SARSTDIRPGGSTDTQY
few,TRBV20-1,SARDAGPGSDTQY
-,TRBV30,AWSVQGKGEQY
few,TRBV20-1,SAREGNPVHNEQF
-,TRBV5-1,ASSPGTENSPLH